The 13 T cell receptor beta chains listed next were all sequenced from one sample in a study of blood T cell repertoires in COVID-19 (dated by TCRdb to about 2020). The method was the immunoSEQ multiplex PCR assay. In TCRdb, the immuneACCESS table is reduced to in-frame sequences with V and J assigned. These tables do not hold every clone; where another copy was compared, an unresolved V gene accounts for under half, and the others remain unexplained. Present in this sample are tens of thousands of clones, approximately 80% of which were seen just once. 7.2% of the sample lies in the top ten. Sequenced input: peripheral blood. The receptors originated from a man aged 60-69 years with acute or convalescent COVID-19.

This rearrangement joins TRBV21-1 to TRBJ2-2; the D call in the table, TRBD1, was not verified against the DNA. TRBV21-1 is a pseudogene segment. This CDR3 comprises 17 residues. In DNA, the CDR3 is TGTGCCAGCAGCTCCAAACCCACGGCAGGGGACACCGGGGAGCTGTTTTTT. This gives the protein CASSSKPTAGDTGELFF.

This clone has more than one count but fewer than ten. The chain uses TRBV19 and TRBJ2-3, with a weak D call TRBD1 (6 bases). V lost 10 bases, J lost 0 bases, and 14 bases lay in between. The length of the CDR3 is 14 residues. Germline V lookup: CDR1 LNHDA, CDR2 SQIVND (reference sequence). The CDR3 loop reads CATKGRGSTDTQYF. CDR3 nucleotides: TGTGCCACCAAGGGCAGGGGCAGCACAGATACGCAGTATTTT.

The genes are TRBV5-5 and TRBJ1-1, with D uncertain. This CDR3 is built from 18 residues. CDR1 is SGHKS, CDR2 YYEKEE, per germline (reference sequence). V lost 2 bases to trimming and J lost 0 bases, with 20 bases between them. The CDR3 DNA is TGTGCCAGCAGCTTTAATCCAGGAGGGATTCAGATGAACACTGAAGCTTTCTTT. Translated, it gives CASSFNPGGIQMNTEAFF.

The chain combines TRBV10-3 with TRBJ1-1, with D unresolved. CDR3 length equals 14 residues. V was shortened by 0 bases and J by 2 bases, with 7 bases between the two germline ends. Per the germline V gene, CDR1 is ENHRY and CDR2 is SYGVKD. The CDR3 DNA reads as TGTGCCATCAGTGAGTCGAATAGTAACACTGAAGCTTTCTTT. Amino acids: CAISESNSNTEAFF.

The chain is built from TRBV24-1 and TRBJ2-3; 11 bases match TRBD2. Trimming at V came to 3 bases and at J to 7 bases, leaving 8 bases not matched to a gene. Germline CDR1 KGHDR, CDR2 SFDVKD. The CDR3 runs 16 residues. The DNA of the CDR3 is TGTGCCACCAGTGATCCACATAGCGGGGGGGCGAATACGCAGTATTTT. Its translation is CATSDPHSGGANTQYF.

The chain couples TRBV11-2 to TRBJ2-1; 8 bases match TRBD2. Germline lookup yields CDR1 SGHAT and CDR2 FQNNGV. The length of the CDR3 is 13 residues. Trimming at V came to 5 bases and at J to 9 bases, leaving 6 bases not matched to a gene. The CDR3 DNA reads TGTGCCAGCAGCGGGACTAGAGACTTTGAGCAGTTCTTC. Its protein is CASSGTRDFEQFF.

This sequence joins TRBV6-5 and TRBJ1-2; D is perhaps TRBD1 (5 bases). CDR3 size: 13 residues. Germline assignment: CDR1 MNHEY and CDR2 SVGAGI. V lost 0 bases and J 8 bases, leaving 10 bases between the germline ends. The CDR3 region is CASSYSGRDGYTF. DNA of the CDR3: TGTGCCAGCAGTTACTCGGGGAGGGACGGCTACACCTTC.

V is TRBV5-5 and J is TRBJ1-5; D possibly corresponds to TRBD1 (6 bases). The CDR3 totals 15 residues. Germline CDR1 and CDR2: SGHKS and YYEKEE (reference sequence). The ends were cut back, 4 bases at V and 0 bases at J, with 11 bases in the middle. The CDR3, as DNA: TGTGCCAGCAGCCCCGGGACATATAGCAATCAGCCCCAGCATTTT. It specifies CASSPGTYSNQPQHF.

Points on this clone: One junction end does not reproduce the germline sequence, and a read error may be involved. The chain uses TRBV7-7 and TRBJ2-5; 9 positions match TRBD1. This CDR3 is built from 14 residues. From germline, CDR1 is SSHAT and CDR2 FNYEAQ (reference sequence). The CDR3 DNA follows: TGTGCTAGCAGTACCTGGGACAGGGCAGAGACCCAGTACTTC. This encodes CASSTWDRAETQYF.

The genes are TRBV14 and TRBJ2-1; TRBD1 matches 10 bases. The CDR3 runs 16 residues. J lost 4 bases, V lost 4 bases, and 7 bases had no gene match. Germline lookup yields CDR1 SGHDN and CDR2 FVKESK. The CDR3 DNA reads as TGTGCCAGCAGCCCACGGACAGGGGGGGGGTACAATGAGCAGTTCTTC. It translates to CASSPRTGGGYNEQFF.

J is TRBJ2-7 and V is TRBV19; D gene uncertain. Trimming took 3 bases from V and 9 from J, leaving 18 bases between them. Germline CDR1 reads LNHDA; CDR2 reads SQIVND (reference sequence). CDR3 length: 14 amino acids. The CDR3 sequence: CASSISPARPSQYF. The CDR3 DNA is TGTGCCAGTAGTATTTCCCCCGCTAGGCCGTCGCAGTACTTC.

This clone showed up just once. The rearrangement uses TRBV6-5 and TRBJ1-1; the D gene is possibly TRBD1 (6 bases). The CDR3 is 13 amino acids. From germline, CDR1 is MNHEY and CDR2 SVGAGI. V was trimmed by 5 bases and J by 1 base, leaving 8 bases between them. CDR3 amino acids: CASSKQGNTEAFF. DNA of the CDR3: TGTGCCAGCAGTAAACAGGGGAACACTGAAGCTTTCTTT.

The rearrangement joins TRBV6-5 to TRBJ1-3; no clear D. V lost 6 bases and J 0 bases, leaving 12 bases between the germline ends. This CDR3 region has 15 residues. Germline CDR1 reads MNHEY; CDR2 reads SVGAGI. The CDR3 DNA follows: TGTGCCAGCAGCCCGCAGGCCTTCTCTGGAAACACCATATATTTT. Its protein product is CASSPQAFSGNTIYF.